A selection of T cell receptor beta chains follows, all from one sample in a study of identical twins. TCRdb reanalysed the 5' RACE reads using MiXCR and keeps one entry per CDR3 protein. The table lists roughly 540,000 distinct CDR3 sequences, around 20% of them singletons, with 0.91% in the top ten. These data also featured in a second study, about T cells expressing NK-cell markers.

Specimen: CD4+ T cells sorted from blood. The source is a woman in her late teens or twenties in good health. Both conserved end residues are part of each CDR3. A D gene is named only where the DNA matches it firmly. Some rows have no size entry. The others give once, few or many, or a class for an expanded clone.

v_gene: TRBV6-5; abundance: many; j_gene: TRBJ2-3; d_gene: NA; CDR3aa: CASSYSRMTDTQYF; CDR3nt: TGTGCCAGCAGTTACTCCCGGATGACAGATACGCAGTATTTT
v_gene: TRBV11-2; abundance: once; j_gene: TRBJ2-1; d_gene: NA; CDR3aa: CASILGGPTYNEQFF; CDR3nt: TGTGCCAGCATCCTGGGGGGGCCGACCTACAATGAGCAGTTCTTC
v_gene: TRBV20-1; abundance: many; j_gene: TRBJ1-1; d_gene: NA; CDR3aa: CSASRRLNTEAFF; CDR3nt: TGCAGTGCTAGCCGACGGTTGAACACTGAAGCTTTCTTT
v_gene: TRBV6-5; abundance: few; j_gene: TRBJ2-7; d_gene: NA; CDR3aa: CASIFVAAGAYEQYF; CDR3nt: TGTGCCAGCATTTTCGTGGCAGCCGGAGCCTACGAGCAGTACTTC
v_gene: TRBV5-5; abundance: NA; j_gene: TRBJ1-4; d_gene: NA; CDR3aa: CASRRGQVNEKLFF; CDR3nt: TGTGCCAGCAGGCGGGGGCAGGTTAATGAAAAACTGTTTTTT
v_gene: TRBV6-5; abundance: NA; j_gene: TRBJ2-5; d_gene: NA; CDR3aa: CASSYSGGPPGSQYF; CDR3nt: TGTGCCAGCAGTTACTCGGGTGGACCCCCGGGTTCTCAGTACTTC
v_gene: TRBV29-1; abundance: many; j_gene: TRBJ1-1; d_gene: NA; CDR3aa: CSVEPGQQGAEAFF; CDR3nt: TGCAGCGTTGAACCTGGTCAGCAAGGGGCTGAAGCTTTCTTT
v_gene: TRBV30; abundance: NA; j_gene: TRBJ2-1; d_gene: NA; CDR3aa: CAWSVAGSSYNEQFF; CDR3nt: TGTGCCTGGAGTGTTGCGGGGAGCTCCTACAATGAGCAGTTCTTC
v_gene: TRBV10-3; abundance: few; j_gene: TRBJ1-1; d_gene: TRBD1; CDR3aa: CAIRRTGQVNTEAFF; CDR3nt: TGTGCCATCAGAAGGACGGGACAGGTTAACACTGAAGCTTTCTTT
v_gene: TRBV7-9; abundance: few; j_gene: TRBJ1-1; d_gene: NA; CDR3aa: CASSTREGTEAFF; CDR3nt: TGTGCCAGCAGCACCAGGGAGGGCACTGAAGCTTTCTTT
v_gene: TRBV7-2; abundance: NA; j_gene: TRBJ2-7; d_gene: TRBD2; CDR3aa: CASSESGTRSYEQYF; CDR3nt: TGTGCCAGCAGCGAATCCGGGACTAGGTCCTACGAGCAGTACTTC
v_gene: TRBV20-1; abundance: few; j_gene: TRBJ1-5; d_gene: NA; CDR3aa: CSARGDSAQHF; CDR3nt: TGCAGTGCTAGAGGGGACTCAGCCCAGCATTTT